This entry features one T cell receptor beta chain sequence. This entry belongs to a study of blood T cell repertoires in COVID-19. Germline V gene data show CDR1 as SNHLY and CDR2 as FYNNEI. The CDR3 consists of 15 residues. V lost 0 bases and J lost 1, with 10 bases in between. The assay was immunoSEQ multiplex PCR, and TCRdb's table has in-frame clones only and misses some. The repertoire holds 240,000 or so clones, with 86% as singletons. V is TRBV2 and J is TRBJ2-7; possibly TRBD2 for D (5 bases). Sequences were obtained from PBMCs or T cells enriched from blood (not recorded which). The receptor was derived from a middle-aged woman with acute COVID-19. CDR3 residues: CASSEAPGSSYEQYF. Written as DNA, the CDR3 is TGTGCCAGCAGTGAAGCACCGGGGTCGTCCTACGAGCAGTACTTC.